The sequence of this T cell receptor (beta chain) was determined in a study of CD8 T cells in Susac syndrome. cDNA came from about 0.5 to 1 ug RNA primed by random hexamers. Amplification of TCR beta CDR3 by immunoSEQ multiplex PCR spanned 54 Vbeta and 13 Jbeta. TCRdb reprocessed the immunoSEQ multiplex PCR reads with MiXCR, giving one entry per CDR3 protein. The sample gives hundreds of thousands of distinct CDR3 sequences, approximately 85% of which show up once; about 0.12% is in the top ten. The clonotype was recovered from a human donor with multiple sclerosis. Sequenced input: CD8+ T cells from PBMCs.

CDR3 DNA: TGTGCCAGCAGCCAAGAGGCCGCGGCGGTACCCACTGAAGCTTTCTTT. As protein: CASSQEAAAVPTEAFF. The chain joins TRBV3-1 to TRBJ1-1; the D is unclear. The CDR3 is 16 residues long. CDR1 LGHDT and CDR2 YNNKEL come from the germline V gene (reference sequence). Trimming took off 0 bases at V and 4 bases at J, with 15 bases between the two ends.